These 11 T cell receptor beta chains came from one sample sequenced in a study of CD8+CD57+ T cells in acquired aplastic anemia. Genomic DNA, serving as template, underwent TCR beta VDJ and CDR3 profiling. Each CDR3 protein gets one entry after TCRdb re-called the reads with MiXCR. The profile covers 150,000 or so distinct CDR3 sequences, with around 43% appearing a single time and 3% to 4% taken by the ten largest. Before being chosen for sequencing, patients had shown CD8+CD57+ cell expansion by flow cytometry. Sequencing input: sorted CD4+, CD8+, or CD8+CD57+ T cells (not recorded which) from PBMCs. These receptors were collected from a human donor with aplastic anemia.

Written as DNA, the CDR3 is TGTGCCACCAGTGACGCTCGACAGGATCAAGAGACCCAGTACTTC. Its protein product is CATSDARQDQETQYF. This chain connects TRBV24-1 to TRBJ2-5; TRBD1 might be the D (6 bases). This CDR3 is 15 amino acids long. With 4 bases removed from V and 2 bases from J, the gap between germline ends came to 13 bases. Germline loops: CDR1 KGHDR, CDR2 SFDVKD.

The chain has TRBV3-1 and TRBJ1-3, with a tentative D call TRBD1 (5 bases). Trimming took 7 bases from V and 4 from J, leaving 14 bases between them. The CDR3 spans 14 residues. Germline values: CDR1 LGHDT, CDR2 YNNKEL (reference sequence). DNA for the CDR3: TGTGCCAGCACCTTAGGGACGGGAGGAAACACCATATATTTT. It translates to CASTLGTGGNTIYF.

The chain recombines TRBV19 with TRBJ1-5, with unresolved D. Trimming took 5 bases from V and 7 from J, leaving 12 bases between them. The CDR3 covers 13 residues. Germline CDR1 and CDR2: LNHDA and SQIVND (reference sequence). The DNA of the CDR3 is TGTGCCAGTAGTGTGGAAGTGAAGCAGCCCCAGCATTTT. Amino acids: CASSVEVKQPQHF.

The chain employs TRBV25-1 and TRBJ1-5; 10 bases agree with TRBD1. Germline-derived CDR1 and CDR2 are MGHDK and SYGVNS. V was clipped by 3 bases and J by 7 bases; unmatched bases: 3. This CDR3 spans 14 amino acids. The CDR3 sequence: CASSDPGQGQPQHF. In DNA, the CDR3 is TGTGCCAGCAGTGATCCGGGACAGGGGCAGCCCCAGCATTTT.

This clonotype was seen repeatedly, ten times or more. The rearrangement links TRBV19 to TRBJ1-5, with a possible D match to TRBD1 (6 bases). With 6 bases removed from V and 6 bases from J, the gap between germline ends came to 24 bases. The CDR3 is made up of 17 amino acids. In germline, CDR1 is LNHDA, CDR2 SQIVND (reference sequence). CDR3 nucleotide sequence: TGTGCCAGTAGCGATTCTTGGGCCGTAGGGACAAGTCAGCCCCAGCATTTT. Translation gives CASSDSWAVGTSQPQHF. Supplemented by reference TRBV19 and TRBJ1-5, the full variable domain reads DGGITQSPKYLFRKEGQNVTLSCEQNLNHDAMYWYRQDPGQGLRLIYYSQIVNDFQKGDIAEGYSVSREKKESFPLTVTSAQKNPTAFYLCASSDSWAVGTSQPQHFGDGTRLSIL.

J is TRBJ2-3 and V is TRBV2, with D possibly matching TRBD1 (6 bases). Trimming stripped 6 bases from V and 2 bases from J, with 12 bases between. Germline CDR1 SNHLY, CDR2 FYNNEI. The CDR3 has 14 residues. CDR3 in amino acids: CASRRTANTDTQYF. The CDR3 DNA follows: TGTGCCAGCAGGCGGACAGCTAACACAGATACGCAGTATTTT.

This clonotype has ten or more counts. This chain uses TRBV19 with TRBJ2-2; 7 bases agree with TRBD2. With 2 bases clipped from V and 7 bases from J, the junction kept 4 bases outside the gene matches. Germline V lookup: CDR1 LNHDA, CDR2 SQIVND (reference sequence). The CDR3 runs 14 residues. The CDR3 sequence is CASSISGEGGELFF. Written as DNA, the CDR3 is TGTGCCAGTAGTATAAGCGGGGAAGGCGGGGAGCTGTTTTTT.

The chain carries TRBV10-3 and TRBJ2-3; 11 bases fit TRBD2. Germline CDR1 and CDR2: ENHRY and SYGVKD. Trimming removed 8 bases from V and 2 bases from J; junction bases left unmatched: 3. The CDR3 has 14 amino acids. CDR3 sequence: CAIQTSGDTDTQYF. The CDR3 DNA sequence: TGTGCCATCCAGACTAGCGGGGACACAGATACGCAGTATTTT.

The sample holds many counts of this clonotype. CDR3 sequence (DNA): TGTGCCAGCAGCTTGGAAGGACTAGCGGGATCCGAGCAGTACGTC. Translated: CASSLEGLAGSEQYV. The genes are TRBV5-8 and TRBJ2-7, with TRBD2 matching 12 bases. The CDR3 has 15 residues. From germline, CDR1 is SGHTS and CDR2 YDEGEE. J gave up 6 bases and V 0 bases, and 4 bases lay outside the gene matches.

This clonotype was seen ten or more times. The chain carries TRBV7-2 and TRBJ1-1; D unresolved. V lost 1 base and J 6 bases, leaving 6 bases between the germline ends. The germline gives CDR1 SGHTA, CDR2 FQGNSA. There are 12 residues in the CDR3. The CDR3 region is CASSLDGSEAFF. The CDR3 coding sequence is TGTGCCAGCAGCTTAGATGGATCTGAAGCTTTCTTT.

The table lists this clonotype with many counts. The chain employs TRBV6-6 and TRBJ1-5; tentative D call: TRBD1 (6 bases). Trimming took off 2 bases at V and 1 base at J, with 9 bases between the two ends. The CDR3 consists of 15 residues. Germline V gene sequence: CDR1 MNHNY, CDR2 SVGAGI (reference sequence). CDR3 bases: TGTGCCAGCAGTTACCTGGACAGCAGCAATCAGCCCCAGCATTTT. Translation: CASSYLDSSNQPQHF.